This T cell receptor beta chain was retrieved from a study of breast tumors, draining lymph nodes, adjacent tissues. A word on this clonotype: Its antigen is undetermined. One junction end disagrees with the germline gene, perhaps due to a read error.

Axillary draining lymph nodes of breast cancer patients supplied the node samples. MiXCR, applied by TCRdb to the multiplex PCR reads, yields one record per CDR3 protein. The sample lists about 140,000 distinct CDR3 sequences; around a third were seen once. The CDR3 is 13 residues long. The germline V gene encodes CDR1 DFQATT and CDR2 SNEGSKA (reference sequence). The study's findings and limits: Data fit most tumor T cells coming from lymph node, expanding in tumor.

V usage is TRBV20-1 and J usage is TRBJ1-2; D may be TRBD1 (5 bases). The clonotype originates from a female donor with breast cancer. Some clones in this sample may be carry-over from other donors' samples. Sample: axillary lymph node tissue. The CDR3 bases are TGCAGTGTTAGAACGTCGGGGGTTGGAGCCTACGCCTTC. Protein sequence: CSVRTSGVGAYAF.